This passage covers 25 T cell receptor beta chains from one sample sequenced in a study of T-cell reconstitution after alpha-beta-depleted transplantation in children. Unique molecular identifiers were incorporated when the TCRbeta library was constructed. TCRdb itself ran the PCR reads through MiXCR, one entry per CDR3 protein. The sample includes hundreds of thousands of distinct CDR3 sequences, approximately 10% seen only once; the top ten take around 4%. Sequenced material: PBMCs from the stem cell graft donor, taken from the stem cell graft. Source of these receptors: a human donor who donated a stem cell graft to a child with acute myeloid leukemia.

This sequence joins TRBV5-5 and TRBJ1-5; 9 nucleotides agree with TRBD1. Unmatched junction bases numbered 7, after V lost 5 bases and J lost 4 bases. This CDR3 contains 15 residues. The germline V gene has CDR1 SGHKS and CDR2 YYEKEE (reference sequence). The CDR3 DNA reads TGTGCCAGCAGACTCGACAGGGGGGGAAATCAGCCCCAGCATTTT. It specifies CASRLDRGGNQPQHF.

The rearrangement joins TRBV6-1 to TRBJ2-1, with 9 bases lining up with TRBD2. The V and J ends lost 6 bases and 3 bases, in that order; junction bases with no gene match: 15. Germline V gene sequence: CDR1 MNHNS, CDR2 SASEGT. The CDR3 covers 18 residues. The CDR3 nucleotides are TGTGCCAGCAGCCCCCCGGGGGGGGCGGGAGGGGTCTACAATGAGCAGTTCTTC. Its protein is CASSPPGGAGGVYNEQFF.

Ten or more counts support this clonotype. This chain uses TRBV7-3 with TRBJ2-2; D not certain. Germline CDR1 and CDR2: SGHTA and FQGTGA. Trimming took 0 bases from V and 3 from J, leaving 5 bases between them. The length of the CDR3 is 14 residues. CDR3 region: CASSLTVHTGELFF. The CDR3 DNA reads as TGTGCCAGCAGCTTAACGGTTCACACCGGGGAGCTGTTTTTT.

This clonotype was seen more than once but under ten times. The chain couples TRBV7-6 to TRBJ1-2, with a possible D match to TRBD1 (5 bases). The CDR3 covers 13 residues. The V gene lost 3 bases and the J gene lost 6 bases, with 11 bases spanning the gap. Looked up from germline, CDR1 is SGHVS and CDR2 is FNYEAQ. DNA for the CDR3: TGTGCCAGCAGCTTCTACCAGGGAAATGGCTACACCTTC. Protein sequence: CASSFYQGNGYTF.

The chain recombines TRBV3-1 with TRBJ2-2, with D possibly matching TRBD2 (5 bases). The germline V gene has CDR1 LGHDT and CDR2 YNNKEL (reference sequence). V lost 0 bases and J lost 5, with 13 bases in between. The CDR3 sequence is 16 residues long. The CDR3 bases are TGTGCCAGCAGCCAAGAGGCTAGCTTAGGGACCGGGGAGCTGTTTTTT. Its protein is CASSQEASLGTGELFF. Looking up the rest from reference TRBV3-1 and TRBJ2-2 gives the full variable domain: DTAVSQTPKYLVTQMGNDKSIKCEQNLGHDTMYWYKQDSKKFLKIMFSYNNKELIINETVPNRFSPKSPDKAHLNLHINSLELGDSAVYFCASSQEASLGTGELFFGEGSRLTVL.

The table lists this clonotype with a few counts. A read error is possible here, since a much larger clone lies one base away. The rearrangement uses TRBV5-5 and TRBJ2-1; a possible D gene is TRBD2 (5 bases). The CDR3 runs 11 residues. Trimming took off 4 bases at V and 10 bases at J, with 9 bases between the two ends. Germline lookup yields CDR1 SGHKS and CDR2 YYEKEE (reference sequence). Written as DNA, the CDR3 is TGTGCCAGCAGCCCTAGGGAGGAGCAGTTCTTC. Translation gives CASSPREEQFF.

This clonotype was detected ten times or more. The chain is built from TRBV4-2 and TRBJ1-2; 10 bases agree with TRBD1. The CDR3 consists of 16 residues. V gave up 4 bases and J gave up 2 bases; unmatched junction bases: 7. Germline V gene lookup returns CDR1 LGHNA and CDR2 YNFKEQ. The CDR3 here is CASSPGQGEENYGYTF. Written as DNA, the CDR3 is TGTGCCAGCAGCCCTGGACAGGGGGAAGAGAACTATGGCTACACCTTC.

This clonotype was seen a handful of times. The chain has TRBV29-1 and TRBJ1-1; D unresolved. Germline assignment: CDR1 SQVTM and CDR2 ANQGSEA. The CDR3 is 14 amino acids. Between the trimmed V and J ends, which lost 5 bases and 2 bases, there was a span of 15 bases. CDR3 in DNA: TGCAGCGTTATCAGCTTCGGGGTCAACACTGAAGCTTTCTTT. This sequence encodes CSVISFGVNTEAFF.

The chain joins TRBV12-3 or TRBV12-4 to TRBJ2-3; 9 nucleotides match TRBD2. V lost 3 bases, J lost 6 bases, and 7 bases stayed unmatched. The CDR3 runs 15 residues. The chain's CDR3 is CASSFLSGSADTQYF. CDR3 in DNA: TGTGCCAGCAGTTTCCTTAGCGGGAGCGCGGATACGCAGTATTTT.

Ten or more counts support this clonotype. The CDR3 spells CATRGGANVLTF. The CDR3 region has the DNA TGTGCCACCAGGGGTGGGGCCAACGTCCTGACTTTC. This chain links TRBV15 with TRBJ2-6; unclear D gene. Per germline, CDR1 LNHNV and CDR2 YYDKDF (reference sequence). The CDR3 length is 12 residues. Trimming shortened V by 6 bases and J by 3 bases, and 3 bases separated the two germline ends.

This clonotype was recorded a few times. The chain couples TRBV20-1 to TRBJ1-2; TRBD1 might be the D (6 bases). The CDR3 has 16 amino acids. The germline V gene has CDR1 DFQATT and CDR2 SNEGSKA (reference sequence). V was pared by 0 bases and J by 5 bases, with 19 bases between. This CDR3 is CSARDLGGAVSYGYTF. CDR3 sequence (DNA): TGCAGTGCTAGAGATCTCGGGGGCGCGGTCTCTTATGGCTACACCTTC.

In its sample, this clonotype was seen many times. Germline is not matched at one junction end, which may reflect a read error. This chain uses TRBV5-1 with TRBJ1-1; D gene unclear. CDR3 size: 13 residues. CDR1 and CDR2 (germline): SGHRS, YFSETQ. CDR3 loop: CASSLRRDTEAFF. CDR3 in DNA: TGTGCCAGCAGTCTACGTAGGGACACTGAAGCTTTCTTT.

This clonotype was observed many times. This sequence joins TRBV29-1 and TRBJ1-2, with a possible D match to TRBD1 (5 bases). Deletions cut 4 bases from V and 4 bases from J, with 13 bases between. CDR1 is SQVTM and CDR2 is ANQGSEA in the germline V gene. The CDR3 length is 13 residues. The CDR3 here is CSVARGGSYGYTF. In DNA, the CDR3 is TGCAGCGTTGCCCGGGGGGGGTCCTATGGCTACACCTTC.

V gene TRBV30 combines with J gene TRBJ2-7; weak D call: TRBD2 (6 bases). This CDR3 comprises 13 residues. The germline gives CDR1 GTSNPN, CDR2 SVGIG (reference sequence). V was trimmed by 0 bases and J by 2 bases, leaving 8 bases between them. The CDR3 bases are TGTGCCTGGAGTGTCGGGACTGCCTACGAGCAGTACTTC. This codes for CAWSVGTAYEQYF.

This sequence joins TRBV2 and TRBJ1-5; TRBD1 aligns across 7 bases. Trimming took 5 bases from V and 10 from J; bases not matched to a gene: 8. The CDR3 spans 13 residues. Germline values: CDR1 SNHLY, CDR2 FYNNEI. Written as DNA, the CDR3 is TGTGCCAGCAGTACACAGGGGTTCAAACCCCAGCATTTT. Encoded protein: CASSTQGFKPQHF. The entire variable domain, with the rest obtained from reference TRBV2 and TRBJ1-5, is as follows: EPEVTQTPSHQVTQMGQEVILRCVPISNHLYFYWYRQILGQKVEFLVSFYNNEISEKSEIFDDQFSVERPDGSNFTLKIRSTKLEDSAMYFCASSTQGFKPQHFGDGTRLSIL.

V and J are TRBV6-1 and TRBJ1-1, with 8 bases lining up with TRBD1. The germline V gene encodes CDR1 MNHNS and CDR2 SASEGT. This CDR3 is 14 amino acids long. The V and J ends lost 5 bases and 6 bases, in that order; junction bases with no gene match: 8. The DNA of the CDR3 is TGTGCCAGCAGTATGACCAGGGGGCCTTCTGAAGCTTTCTTT. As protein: CASSMTRGPSEAFF.

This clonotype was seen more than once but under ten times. CDR3 sequence: CASSSRDSRTDTQYF. DNA of the CDR3: TGTGCCAGCAGCTCCCGGGACAGTCGCACAGATACGCAGTATTTT. The chain joins TRBV5-4 to TRBJ2-3; 7 bases line up with TRBD1. The CDR3 contains 15 residues. After removal of 3 bases from V and 1 base from J, the junction contained 5 bases not matched to a gene. Germline CDR1 is SGHNT and CDR2 is YYREEE (reference sequence).

The CDR3 nucleotides read TGTGCCAGCGCTTATGGCTTTAGCGGGAGTCGGGAGACCCAGTACTTC. This gives the protein CASAYGFSGSRETQYF. V gene TRBV9 combines with J gene TRBJ2-5; the match to TRBD2 covers 9 bases. CDR1 and CDR2 from the germline V gene are SGDLS and YYNGEE. The CDR3 runs 16 residues. Trimming took 7 bases from V and 5 from J; bases not matched to a gene: 15. Full variable domain (rest looked up from reference TRBV9 and TRBJ2-5): DSGVTQTPKHLITATGQRVTLRCSPRSGDLSVYWYQQSLDQGLQFLIQYYNGEERAKGNILERFSAQQFPDLHSELNLSSLELGDSALYFCASAYGFSGSRETQYFGPGTRLLVL.

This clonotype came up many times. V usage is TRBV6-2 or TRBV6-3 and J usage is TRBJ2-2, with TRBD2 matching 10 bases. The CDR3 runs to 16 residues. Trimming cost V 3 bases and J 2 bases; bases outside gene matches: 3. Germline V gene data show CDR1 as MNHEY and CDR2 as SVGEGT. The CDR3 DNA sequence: TGTGCCAGCAGTTATAGACTAGCGGGTAACACCGGGGAGCTGTTTTTT. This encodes CASSYRLAGNTGELFF.

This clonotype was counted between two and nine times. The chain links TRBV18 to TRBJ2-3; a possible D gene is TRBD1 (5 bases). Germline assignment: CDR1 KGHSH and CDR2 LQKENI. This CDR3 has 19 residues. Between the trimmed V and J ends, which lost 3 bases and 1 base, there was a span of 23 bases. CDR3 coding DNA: TGTGCCAGCTCACCGGGCAGCTCTTGGACATCTACGGGCACAGATACGCAGTATTTT. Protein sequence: CASSPGSSWTSTGTDTQYF.

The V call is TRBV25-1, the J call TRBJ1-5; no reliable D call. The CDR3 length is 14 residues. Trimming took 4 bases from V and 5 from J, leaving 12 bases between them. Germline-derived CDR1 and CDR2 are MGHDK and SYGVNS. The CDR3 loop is CASSGAGGDQPQHF. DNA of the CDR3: TGTGCCAGCAGTGGGGCAGGTGGCGATCAGCCCCAGCATTTT.

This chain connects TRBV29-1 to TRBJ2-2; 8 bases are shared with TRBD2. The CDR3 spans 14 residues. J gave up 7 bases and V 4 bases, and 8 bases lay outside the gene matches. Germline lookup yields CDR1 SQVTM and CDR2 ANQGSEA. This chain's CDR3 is CSVVNRTSRGELFF. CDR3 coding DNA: TGCAGCGTTGTGAACCGGACTAGCCGCGGGGAGCTGTTTTTT.

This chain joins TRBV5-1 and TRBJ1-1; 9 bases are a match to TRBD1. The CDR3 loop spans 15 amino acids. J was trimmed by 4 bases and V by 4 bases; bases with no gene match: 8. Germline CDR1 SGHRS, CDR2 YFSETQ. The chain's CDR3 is CASSLETGGSTEAFF. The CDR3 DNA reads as TGCGCCAGCAGCCTTGAGACAGGGGGGAGCACTGAAGCTTTCTTT.

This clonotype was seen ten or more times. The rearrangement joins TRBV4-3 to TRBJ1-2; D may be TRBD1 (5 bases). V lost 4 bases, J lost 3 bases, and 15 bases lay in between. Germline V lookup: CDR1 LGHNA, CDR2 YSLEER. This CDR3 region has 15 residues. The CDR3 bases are TGCGCCAGCAGCCCTTCGACAGTTACCTACTATGGCTACACCTTC. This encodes CASSPSTVTYYGYTF.

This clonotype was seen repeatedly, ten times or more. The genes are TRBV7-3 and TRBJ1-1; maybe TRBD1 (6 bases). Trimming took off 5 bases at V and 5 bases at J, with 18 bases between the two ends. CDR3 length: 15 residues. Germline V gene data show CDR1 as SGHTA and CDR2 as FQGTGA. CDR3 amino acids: CASSPLGAVDTEAFF. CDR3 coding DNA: TGTGCCAGCAGCCCACTGGGGGCAGTGGATACTGAAGCTTTCTTT. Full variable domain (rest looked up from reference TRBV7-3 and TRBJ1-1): GAGVSQTPSNKVTEKGKYVELRCDPISGHTALYWYRQSLGQGPEFLIYFQGTGAADDSGLPNDRFFAVRPEGSVSTLKIQRTERGDSAVYLCASSPLGAVDTEAFFGQGTRLTVV.